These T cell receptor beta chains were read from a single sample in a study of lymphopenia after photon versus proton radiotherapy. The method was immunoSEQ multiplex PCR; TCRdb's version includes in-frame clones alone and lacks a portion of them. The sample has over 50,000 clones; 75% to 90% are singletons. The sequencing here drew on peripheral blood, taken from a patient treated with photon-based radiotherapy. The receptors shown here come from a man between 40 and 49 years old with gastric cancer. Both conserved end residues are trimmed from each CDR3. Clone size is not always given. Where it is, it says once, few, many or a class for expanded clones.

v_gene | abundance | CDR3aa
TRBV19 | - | ATNKGAQVGMNTEAF
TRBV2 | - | ASTNGLAGTDTQY
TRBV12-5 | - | ASGLVQGTDTQY
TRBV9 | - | ASRYRYLAKNIQY
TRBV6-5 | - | ASSRWGGATEKLF
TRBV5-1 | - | ASKGQGADGYT
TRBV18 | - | ASSRPPGQGPYGYT
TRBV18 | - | ASSPKGQMAEAF
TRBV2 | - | ASSLDSTYGYT
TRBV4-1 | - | ASSQERGGVGYEQY
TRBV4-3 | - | ASSPSGHGGETQY
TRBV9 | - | ASSEGQRSSGNTIY
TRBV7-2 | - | ASSFYTGELF
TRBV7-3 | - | ASSLIGAGTEAF
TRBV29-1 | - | SVGLPPGNTEAF
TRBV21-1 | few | AQEPGFLSPLH
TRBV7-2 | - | ASSPGEGRREQY
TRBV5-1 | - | ASSLVWTGGMNEQF
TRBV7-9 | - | ASSWGRTNEKLF
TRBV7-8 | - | ASSLVSTGRRSYEQY
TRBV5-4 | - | ASSGDSRKLF
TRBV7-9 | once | ASSLAGEGTNEKLF
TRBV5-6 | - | ASSLIPSETQY
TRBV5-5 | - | ASSSGTSSYEQY
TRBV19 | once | ASSIRGMLSTGANVLT